This T cell receptor beta chain was captured in a study of early T cells in non-severe SARS-CoV-2 infection (dated by TCRdb to the early 2020s). With respect to the entire study: Bulk RNA from unsorted whole blood was used for TCR sequencing, so alpha and beta chains could not be paired.

As encoded in the germline V gene (reference sequence), CDR1 is GTSNPN while CDR2 is SVGIG. Trimmed from V: 6 bases; trimmed from J: 8 bases; junction bases lacking a gene match: 10. The CDR3 holds 14 amino acids from the cysteine to the phenylalanine. Of the read, only the CDR3 DNA is kept; its 42 bases are in frame from base 1. The study was a case-control design nested within a healthcare worker cohort in London, UK, with weekly nasopharyngeal swab PCR tests and blood sampling. Healthcare workers were recruited during the week of the UK lockdown, between 23 and 31 March 2020, and followed weekly for up to about 15 weeks. A few counts support this clonotype. Its antigen remains undetermined. Per-nucleotide qualities are absent, and no much larger clonotype sits a single base away. Paper-wide results and their limitations: VDJdb matching was skewed toward anti-spike CD8 responses, so virus-specific expansions were likely underestimated and private and CD4 specificities were missed.

The protocol used for the library was 5' RACE. TCRdb names NextSeq 500 as the instrument used. The TCR library protocol attached unique molecular identifiers to individual cDNA molecules to correct for sequencing error and PCR bias. TCR alpha and beta chains were both sequenced, and the abundances of alpha and beta sequences in each sample were closely correlated with each other. The study's own analysis went as follows. V gene, J gene and CDR3 annotation of TCR sequences was performed with Decombinator V4. Expanded TCRs were defined as changing significantly between any two time points under a Poisson model with p below 0.0001. Abundances of TCRs were expressed as counts per million after normalisation to the total number of TCRs sequenced in each sample. TRAV1-2 paired with TRAJ12, TRAJ20 or TRAJ33 defined MAIT TCRs, while TRAV10 paired with TRAJ18 defined iNKT TCRs. A search of VDJdb, accessed on 1 November 2021, was run for TCRs annotated to CMV, EBV and SARS-CoV-2, with TCRs annotated for multiple antigens excluded. The raw public data were reprocessed by TCRdb itself: fastp quality trimming at Q25, MiXCR clonotype calling, in-frame beta chains only. Rows merge per CDR3 protein into single entries with the most common DNA and genes. TCRdb's processing, not the authors', yielded these V and J calls. The sample table records 90,000 to 120,000 distinct CDR3 sequences; approximately 12% of these occur just once. The ten largest clones take up more than 6.5% of the sample.

The V and J genes are TRBV30 and TRBJ1-6, and TRBD1 matches 7 of the central bases. The sequence was obtained from an adult who was a healthcare worker with PCR-confirmed SARS-CoV-2 infection or an uninfected control (not recorded which). The sequenced sample was whole blood. The CDR3: CACTGQIFYSPLHF. The nucleotide sequence reads as follows: TGTGCCTGCACGGGACAGATATTTTATTCACCCCTCCACTTT. Here the CDR3 is joined to the reference TRBV30 and TRBJ1-6 genes, and the full variable domain is: SQTIHQWPATLVQPVGSPLSLECTVEGTSNPNLYWYRQAAGRGLQLLFYSVGIGQISSEVPQNLSASRPQDRQFILSSKKLLLSDSGFYLCACTGQIFYSPLHFGNGTRLTVT.